This is a list of T cell receptor beta chains from one sample in a study of T cell changes during pregnancy in multiple sclerosis. Some clones are missing from TCRdb's copy, which holds only in-frame ones; the method was immunoSEQ multiplex PCR. The table lists more than 90,000 clones, around 90% of them singletons. The sample in question was peripheral blood, obtained in the second trimester of pregnancy. These receptors originate from a female donor with multiple sclerosis, enrolled in a pregnancy study. The CDR3 runs from the conserved cysteine through the conserved F or W. The D gene is left open where the match is weak. Only part of the rows carry a size: once, few, many, or a class if the clone is expanded.

cdr3_nt: TGTGCCAGCAGCTTAGCGGGTAAAGGCGGGGAGACCCAGTACTTC
cdr3_aa: CASSLAGKGGETQYF
v_call: TRBV7-2
j_call: TRBJ2-5
d_call: -
clone_size: -

cdr3_nt: TGTGCCAGCAGCGCCAGCGGGTCCTACAATGAGCAGTTCTTC
cdr3_aa: CASSASGSYNEQFF
v_call: TRBV9
j_call: TRBJ2-1
d_call: -
clone_size: -

cdr3_nt: TGTGCCAGCAGCTCGCAGGGGGAGAGGGATACGCAGTATTTT
cdr3_aa: CASSSQGERDTQYF
v_call: TRBV11-2
j_call: TRBJ2-3
d_call: TRBD1
clone_size: -

cdr3_nt: TGTGCCAGCAGCTTAGGAAGACAGGGCGAGCAGTACTTC
cdr3_aa: CASSLGRQGEQYF
v_call: TRBV7-3
j_call: TRBJ2-7
d_call: TRBD1
clone_size: -

cdr3_nt: TGTGCCAGCAGCCAAGATGGCCTCACAGGGACTGGAAACACCATATATTTT
cdr3_aa: CASSQDGLTGTGNTIYF
v_call: TRBV14
j_call: TRBJ1-3
d_call: -
clone_size: -

cdr3_nt: TGCAGCGTTGGACTAGCGGGAGCAGAGACCCAGTACTTC
cdr3_aa: CSVGLAGAETQYF
v_call: TRBV29-1
j_call: TRBJ2-5
d_call: TRBD2
clone_size: -

cdr3_nt: TGCAGCGCCGCGGGCCTGCAGAACGGAAACACCATATATTTT
cdr3_aa: CSAAGLQNGNTIYF
v_call: TRBV29-1
j_call: TRBJ1-3
d_call: -
clone_size: -

cdr3_nt: TGTGCCAGCAGCTCCCGGACAGACAATGAGCAGTTCTTC
cdr3_aa: CASSSRTDNEQFF
v_call: TRBV7-9
j_call: TRBJ2-1
d_call: -
clone_size: once

cdr3_nt: TGTGCCACCAGCAGGATAGCGGGGACCCAAGAGACCCAGTACTTC
cdr3_aa: CATSRIAGTQETQYF
v_call: TRBV15
j_call: TRBJ2-5
d_call: TRBD2
clone_size: -

cdr3_nt: TGTGCCAGCAGCTTGAACAGGGGGCAAGACGAGCAGTACTTC
cdr3_aa: CASSLNRGQDEQYF
v_call: TRBV5-4
j_call: TRBJ2-7
d_call: TRBD1
clone_size: -

cdr3_nt: TGCGCCAGCAGCCAAGGTACATCAGCGAGTGGTACAGATACGCAGTATTTT
cdr3_aa: CASSQGTSASGTDTQYF
v_call: TRBV4-3
j_call: TRBJ2-3
d_call: -
clone_size: -

cdr3_nt: TGTGCCTGGAGTACCGGGACAGGGGCCCACGAGCAGTACTTC
cdr3_aa: CAWSTGTGAHEQYF
v_call: TRBV30
j_call: TRBJ2-7
d_call: TRBD1
clone_size: -

cdr3_nt: TGTGCCAGCAGCTTAGGCGGCGGGAGAGTTCCCTACGAGCAGTACTTC
cdr3_aa: CASSLGGGRVPYEQYF
v_call: TRBV11-2
j_call: TRBJ2-7
d_call: TRBD2
clone_size: once

cdr3_nt: TGCAGCGTTGTCGGACAGGCCGACTCTGGAAACACCATATATTTT
cdr3_aa: CSVVGQADSGNTIYF
v_call: TRBV29-1
j_call: TRBJ1-3
d_call: TRBD1
clone_size: -

cdr3_nt: TGTGCCAGCAGTACTCCCCGGGACAGGGGATACAATGAGCAGTTCTTC
cdr3_aa: CASSTPRDRGYNEQFF
v_call: TRBV27
j_call: TRBJ2-1
d_call: TRBD1
clone_size: -

cdr3_nt: TGTGCCAGCAGGGGACAGGCAGGAAACACCATATATTTT
cdr3_aa: CASRGQAGNTIYF
v_call: TRBV6-1
j_call: TRBJ1-3
d_call: TRBD1
clone_size: once